The clone carrying this T cell receptor beta chain showed up just a few times. Original methodology: Nucleated cell counts were estimated from reference gene primer amplification. Here immunoSEQ multiplex PCR was the method, and the copy in TCRdb shows in-frame clones only, minus some. V and J calls and clone size follow that table, whereas D and trimming were derived from the DNA. The sample has 250,000 or so clones, about nine tenths seen once. This sample stems from a study of blood T cell repertoires in COVID-19. Across the study: Sites across the United States, Italy and Spain contributed samples from acute and convalescent COVID-19. T cells, B-cell-depleted T cells, or PBMCs provided the cDNA or gDNA that served as material.

The CDR3 sequence is 11 residues long. V lost 7 bases and J lost 15, with 15 bases in between. Germline loops: CDR1 SNHLY, CDR2 FYNNEI. The specimen was peripheral blood. This chain connects TRBV2 to TRBJ1-4; a weak D match, TRBD1 (6 bases). This sequence originates from a woman aged 30 to 39 with active or convalescent COVID-19. DNA of the CDR3: TGTGCCAGCACTCGGACCTCAGGGGTGTTTTTT. This encodes CASTRTSGVFF.